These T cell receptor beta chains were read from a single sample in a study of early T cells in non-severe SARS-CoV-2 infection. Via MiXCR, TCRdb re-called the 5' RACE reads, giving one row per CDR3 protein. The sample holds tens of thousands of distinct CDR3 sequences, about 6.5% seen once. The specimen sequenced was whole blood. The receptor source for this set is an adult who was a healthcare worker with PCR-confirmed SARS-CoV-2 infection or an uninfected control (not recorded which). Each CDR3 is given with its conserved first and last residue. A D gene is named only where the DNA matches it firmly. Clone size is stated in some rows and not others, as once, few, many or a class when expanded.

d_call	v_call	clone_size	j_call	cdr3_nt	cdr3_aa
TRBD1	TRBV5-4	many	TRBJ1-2	TGTGCCAGCAGCTTACAGGGGGCTAACTATGGCTACACCTTC	CASSLQGANYGYTF
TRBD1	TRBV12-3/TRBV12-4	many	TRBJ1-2	TGTGCCAGCAGCCTTTCGGACAGGGACTATGGCTACACCTTC	CASSLSDRDYGYTF
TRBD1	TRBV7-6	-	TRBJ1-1	TGTGCCAGCAGCTTAGGGGGACAGGGTACCGGCACTGAAGCTTTCTTT	CASSLGGQGTGTEAFF
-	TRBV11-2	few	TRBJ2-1	TGTGCCAGCAGCCTGGGACTGAACTCCTACAATGAGCAGTTCTTC	CASSLGLNSYNEQFF
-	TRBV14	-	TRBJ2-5	TGTGCCAGCAGCCAAGATCCAACGGGACCAGCCCTCCCAGAGACCCAGTACTTC	CASSQDPTGPALPETQYF
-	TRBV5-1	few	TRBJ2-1	TGCGCCAGCAGCTTGGCTTTTCCTGGTAGTAGCTCCTACAATGAGCAGTTCTTC	CASSLAFPGSSSYNEQFF
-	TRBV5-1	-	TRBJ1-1	TGCGCCAGCAGCCGGGATGCAACGAACACTGAAGCTTTCTTT	CASSRDATNTEAFF
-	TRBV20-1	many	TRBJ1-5	TGCAGTGCCCTCTCATTGGTCTCGAGCAATCAGCCCCAGCATTTT	CSALSLVSSNQPQHF
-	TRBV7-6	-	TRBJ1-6	TGTGCCAGCAGCTTAAGGCTGGGGACTTCACCCCTCCACTTT	CASSLRLGTSPLHF
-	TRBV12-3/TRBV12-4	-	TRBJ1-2	TGTGCCAGCAGTCCACGACCTGCACGCGGCTACACCTTC	CASSPRPARGYTF
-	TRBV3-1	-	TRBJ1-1	TGTGCCAGCAGCCAAGGAGCAGGAGCCTTTGAAGCTTTCTTT	CASSQGAGAFEAFF
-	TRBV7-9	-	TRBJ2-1	TGTGCCAGCAGCCTACGACAGGGGAGGGGTGAGCAGTTCTTC	CASSLRQGRGEQFF
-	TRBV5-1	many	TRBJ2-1	TGCGCCAGCAGAAAAACAGGGAACTCCTACAATGAGCAGTTCTTC	CASRKTGNSYNEQFF
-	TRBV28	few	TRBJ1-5	TGTGCCAGCAGGTCGACAGGCCCACCTTTGACCCAGCATTTT	CASRSTGPPLTQHF
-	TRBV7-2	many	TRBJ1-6	TGTGCCAGCTGTCGCGACAGGAACAATAATTCACCCCTCCACTTT	CASCRDRNNNSPLHF
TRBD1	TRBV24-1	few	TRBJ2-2	TGTGCCACCAGTGACCTGGGACAGGGGAACACCGGGGAGCTGTTTTTT	CATSDLGQGNTGELFF
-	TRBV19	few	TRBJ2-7	TGTGCCAGTATTCCCGCCTCGGGGTTAGGAGGATTC	CASIPASGLGGF
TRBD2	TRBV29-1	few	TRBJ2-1	TGCAGCGTCGGGGGGGCTGCGGGAGGAGGCTACAATGAGCAGTTCTTC	CSVGGAAGGGYNEQFF
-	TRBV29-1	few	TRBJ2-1	TGCAGCGGTGCCCGGGGAAGCTCCTACAATGAGCAGTTCTTC	CSGARGSSYNEQFF
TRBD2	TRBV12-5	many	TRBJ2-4	TGTGCTAGTGGTTTTGTTCCCGGCGGGGGGAACATTCAGTACTTC	CASGFVPGGGNIQYF
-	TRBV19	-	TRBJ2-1	TGTGCCTCCTTACCGGGGGCCTCCTACAATGAGCAGTTCTTC	CASLPGASYNEQFF
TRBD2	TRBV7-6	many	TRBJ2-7	TGTGCCAGCAGCTTGTCTAGCGGGGGGTTCTACGAGCAGTACTTC	CASSLSSGGFYEQYF
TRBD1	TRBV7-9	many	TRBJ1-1	TGTGCCAGCAGCCTCGGACAGGGGGCCGGCCGGAACACTGAAGCTTTCTTT	CASSLGQGAGRNTEAFF
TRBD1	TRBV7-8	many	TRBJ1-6	TGTGCCAGCAGCAGAAGTCCCCAGCAGGGGGCAAAAAATTCACCCCTCCACTTT	CASSRSPQQGAKNSPLHF
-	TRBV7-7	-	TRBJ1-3	TGTGCCAGCGCCCGAGACTCTGGAAACACCATATATTTT	CASARDSGNTIYF
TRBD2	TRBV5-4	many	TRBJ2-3	TGTGCCAGCAGCTTGGGTGGCGGGAGGACGCCAGATACGCAGTATTTT	CASSLGGGRTPDTQYF
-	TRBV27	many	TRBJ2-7	TGTGCCAGCAGGGGGGACTCCTACGAGCAGTACTTC	CASRGDSYEQYF
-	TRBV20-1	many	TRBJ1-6	TGCAGTGCTAGAGATGGAGAGGGGGGTGGCTCCTATAATTCACCCCTCCACTTT	CSARDGEGGGSYNSPLHF
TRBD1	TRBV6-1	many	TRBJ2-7	TGTGCCAGCAGTCCGGGACAGGGGACCTACGAGCAGTACTTC	CASSPGQGTYEQYF
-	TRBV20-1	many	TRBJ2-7	TGCAGTGCTCTATCGGGGCAGGGGATTTCCTACGAGCAGTACTTC	CSALSGQGISYEQYF
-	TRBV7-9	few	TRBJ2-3	TGTGCCAGCAGCTTAGCGAGCCTCACAGATACGCAGTATTTT	CASSLASLTDTQYF
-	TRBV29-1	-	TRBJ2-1	TGCAGCGTCAAAATCCTCGGGGAAGGCGAGCAGTTCTTC	CSVKILGEGEQFF
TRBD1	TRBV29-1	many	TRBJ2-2	TGCAGCGTGACGGGACAGACCAACACCGGGGAGCTGTTTTTT	CSVTGQTNTGELFF
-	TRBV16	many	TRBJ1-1	TGTGCCAGCAGCCACGAAACAGGGATTGGCACTGAAGCTTTCTTT	CASSHETGIGTEAFF
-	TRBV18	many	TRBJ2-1	TGTGCCAGCTCACCATTCGGGCCGAGGCTAGACAATGAGCAGTTCTTC	CASSPFGPRLDNEQFF
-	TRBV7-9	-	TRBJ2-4	TGTGCCAGCAGCTCCGACGGTCACATTCAGTACTTC	CASSSDGHIQYF
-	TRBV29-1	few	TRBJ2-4	TGCAGCGTTGAAGATCGGGGCGGCACGGCCAAAAACATTCAGTACTTC	CSVEDRGGTAKNIQYF
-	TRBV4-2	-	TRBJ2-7	TGTGCCAGCAGCCAAGATAGAGTGGGGGGTCGCTCCTACGAGCAGTACTTC	CASSQDRVGGRSYEQYF
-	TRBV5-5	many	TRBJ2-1	TGTGCCAGCAGCTTGGAGGGTTCGTCCAATGAGCAGTTCTTC	CASSLEGSSNEQFF
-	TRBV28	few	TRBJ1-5	TGTGCCAGCAGAGTGCAGGGAAGCGATCAGCCCCAGCATTTT	CASRVQGSDQPQHF
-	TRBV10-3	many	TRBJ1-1	TGTGCCATCAGTGCACAGTATTCGGGACCGAACACTGAAGCTTTCTTT	CAISAQYSGPNTEAFF
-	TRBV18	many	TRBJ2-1	TGTGCCAGCTCACCACCTCGTTTTGGGATGGGGGAGACTTGGTACAATGAGCAGTTCTTC	CASSPPRFGMGETWYNEQFF
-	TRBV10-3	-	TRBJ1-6	TGTGCCATCAGTGAACAGTATAATTCACCCCTCCACTTT	CAISEQYNSPLHF
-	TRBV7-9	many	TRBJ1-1	TGTGCCAGCAGCTTAGGCTTGTACACTGAAGCTTTCTTT	CASSLGLYTEAFF
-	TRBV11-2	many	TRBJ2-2	TGTGCCAGCAGTCATGGGCATACCCGGAACACCGGGGAGCTGTTTTTT	CASSHGHTRNTGELFF
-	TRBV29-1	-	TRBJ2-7	TGCAGCGTTGTGGTACAGGGACCCTACGAGCAGTACTTC	CSVVVQGPYEQYF
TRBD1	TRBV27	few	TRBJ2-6	TGTGCCAGCAGTACGCTCGGACAGGGGAGCTCTGGGGCCAACGTCCTGACTTTC	CASSTLGQGSSGANVLTF
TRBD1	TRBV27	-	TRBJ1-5	TGTGCCAGCAGTCCACCAGACAGGGGAAGACAGCCCCAGCATTTT	CASSPPDRGRQPQHF
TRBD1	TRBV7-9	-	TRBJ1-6	TGTGCCAGCAGCGGACAGGCCGGATCACCCCTCCACTTT	CASSGQAGSPLHF
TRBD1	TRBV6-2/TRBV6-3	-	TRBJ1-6	TGTGCCAGCAGCCTCGGGACAGACAGCTCCTATAATTCACCCCTCCACTTT	CASSLGTDSSYNSPLHF
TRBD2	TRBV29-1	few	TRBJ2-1	TGCAGCGTCGCAGGACTAGCGGGGGGGCGGAAGAATGAGCAGTTCTTC	CSVAGLAGGRKNEQFF
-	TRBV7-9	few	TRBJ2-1	TGTGCCAGCAGCTTAATTGTGAATGAGCAGTTCTTC	CASSLIVNEQFF